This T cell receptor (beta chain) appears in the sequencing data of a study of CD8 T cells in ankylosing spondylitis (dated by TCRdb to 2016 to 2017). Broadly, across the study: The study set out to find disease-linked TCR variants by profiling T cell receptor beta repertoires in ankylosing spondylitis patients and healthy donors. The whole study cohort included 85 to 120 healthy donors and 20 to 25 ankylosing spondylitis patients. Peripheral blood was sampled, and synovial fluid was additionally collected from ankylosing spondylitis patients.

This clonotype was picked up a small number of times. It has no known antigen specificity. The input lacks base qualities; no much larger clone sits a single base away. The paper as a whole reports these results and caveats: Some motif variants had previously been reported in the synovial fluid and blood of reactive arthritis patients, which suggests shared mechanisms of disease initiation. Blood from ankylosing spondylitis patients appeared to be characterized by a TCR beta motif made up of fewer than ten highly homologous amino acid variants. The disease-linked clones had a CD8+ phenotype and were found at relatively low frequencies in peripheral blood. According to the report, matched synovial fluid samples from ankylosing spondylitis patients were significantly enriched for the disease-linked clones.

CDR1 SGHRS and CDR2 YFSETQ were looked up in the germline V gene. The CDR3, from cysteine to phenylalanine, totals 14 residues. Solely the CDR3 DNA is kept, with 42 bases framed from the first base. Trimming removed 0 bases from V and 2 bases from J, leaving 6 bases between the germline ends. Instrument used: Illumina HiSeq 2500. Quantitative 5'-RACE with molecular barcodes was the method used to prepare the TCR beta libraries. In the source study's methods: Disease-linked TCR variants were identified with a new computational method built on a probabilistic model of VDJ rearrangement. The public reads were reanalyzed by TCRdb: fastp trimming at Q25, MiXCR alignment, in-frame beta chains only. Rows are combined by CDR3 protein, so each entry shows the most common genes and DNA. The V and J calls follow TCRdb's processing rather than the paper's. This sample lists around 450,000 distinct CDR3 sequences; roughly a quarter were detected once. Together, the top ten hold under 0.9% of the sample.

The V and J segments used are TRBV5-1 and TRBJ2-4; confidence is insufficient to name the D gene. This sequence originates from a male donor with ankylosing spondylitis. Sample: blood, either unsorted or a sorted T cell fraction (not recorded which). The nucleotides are TGCGCCAGCAGCTTGGACACCTCCAAAAACATTCAGTACTTC. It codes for CASSLDTSKNIQYF.